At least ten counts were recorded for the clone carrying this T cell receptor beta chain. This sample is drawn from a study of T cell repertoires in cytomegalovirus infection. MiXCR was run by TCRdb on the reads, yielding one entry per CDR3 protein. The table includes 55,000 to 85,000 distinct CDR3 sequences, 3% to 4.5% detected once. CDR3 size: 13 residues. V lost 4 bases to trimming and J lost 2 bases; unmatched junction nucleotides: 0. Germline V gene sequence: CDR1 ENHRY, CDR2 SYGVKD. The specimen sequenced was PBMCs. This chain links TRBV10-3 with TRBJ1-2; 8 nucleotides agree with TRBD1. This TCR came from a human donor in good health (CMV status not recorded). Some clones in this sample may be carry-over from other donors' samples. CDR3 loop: CAISGDRNYGYTF. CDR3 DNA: TGTGCCATCAGTGGGGACAGGAACTATGGCTACACCTTC.